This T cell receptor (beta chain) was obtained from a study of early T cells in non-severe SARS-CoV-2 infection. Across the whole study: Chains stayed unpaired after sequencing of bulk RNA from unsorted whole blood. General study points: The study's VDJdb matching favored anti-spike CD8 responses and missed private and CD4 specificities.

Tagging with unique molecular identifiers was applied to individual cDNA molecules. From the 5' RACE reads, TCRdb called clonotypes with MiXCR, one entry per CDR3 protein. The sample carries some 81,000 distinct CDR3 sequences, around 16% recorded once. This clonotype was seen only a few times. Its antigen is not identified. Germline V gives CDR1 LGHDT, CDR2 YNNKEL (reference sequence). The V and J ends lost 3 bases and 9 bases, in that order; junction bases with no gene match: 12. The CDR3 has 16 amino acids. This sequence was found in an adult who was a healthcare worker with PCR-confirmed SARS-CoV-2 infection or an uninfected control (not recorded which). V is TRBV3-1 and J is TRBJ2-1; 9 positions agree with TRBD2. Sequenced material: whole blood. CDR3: CASSQAVGGGVGEQFF. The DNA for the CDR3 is TGTGCCAGCAGCCAGGCCGTTGGCGGGGGGGTAGGTGAGCAGTTCTTC.